These 10 T cell receptor beta chains originate from one sample sequenced in a study of blood T cells in healthy people across ages. Then a second PCR, running about 7 to 11 cycles, was carried out with a sample-barcoded 5' primer and a J-beta primer mix. TCRdb reprocessed the 5' RACE reads via MiXCR and lists one record per CDR3 protein. This table has about 620,000 distinct CDR3 sequences, 20% to 25% appearing once. The sample was blood. Receptors were obtained from a man aged 65 to 79 in good health.

This clonotype turned up a few times. The chain joins TRBV10-3 to TRBJ2-7; TRBD1 matches 12 bases. Unmatched junction bases numbered 5, after V lost 3 bases and J lost 5 bases. The CDR3 has 15 residues. Germline CDR1 ENHRY, CDR2 SYGVKD. The CDR3 sequence: CAISDPGTGGNEQYF. For the CDR3, the DNA is TGTGCCATCAGTGACCCCGGGACAGGGGGCAACGAGCAGTACTTC.

The sample holds many counts of this clonotype. The genes are TRBV7-2 and TRBJ2-3, with TRBD2 matching 11 bases. The CDR3 contains 16 residues. The germline V gene encodes CDR1 SGHTA and CDR2 FQGNSA. After removal of 5 bases from V and 4 bases from J, the junction contained 8 bases not matched to a gene. The CDR3 reads CASSTVAGGQADTQYF. CDR3 nucleotides: TGTGCCAGCAGCACGGTAGCGGGAGGGCAAGCAGATACGCAGTATTTT.

This clonotype was seen only a few times. The chain couples TRBV15 to TRBJ2-2; the match to TRBD2 covers 9 bases. Germline lookup yields CDR1 LNHNV and CDR2 YYDKDF (reference sequence). CDR3 length: 17 amino acids. Trimming cost V 3 bases and J 6 bases; bases outside gene matches: 11. Here the CDR3 reads CATSRGQVAGVAGELFF. The CDR3 DNA reads TGTGCCACCAGCAGGGGACAAGTAGCGGGAGTGGCCGGGGAGCTGTTTTTT.

There are a few counts of this clonotype. V gene TRBV29-1 combines with J gene TRBJ2-1; 9 bases are shared with TRBD2. The trim removed 1 base at V and 7 bases at J, leaving 8 bases unmatched. CDR1 SQVTM and CDR2 ANQGSEA come from the germline V gene. The CDR3 spans 15 residues. CDR3 bases: TGCAGCGTTGAAGTGTGGGCTAGCGGGACTAATGAGCAGTTCTTC. It encodes CSVEVWASGTNEQFF.

V usage is TRBV12-3 or TRBV12-4 and J usage is TRBJ1-1; D uncertain. The V and J ends lost 2 bases and 3 bases respectively, with 7 bases between them. This CDR3 contains 13 residues. CDR3 nucleotides: TGTGCCAGCAGTTTATCCCCTGACACTGAAGCTTTCTTT. It yields the protein CASSLSPDTEAFF.

In this sample, this clonotype turned up a few times. V usage is TRBV20-1 and J usage is TRBJ2-7; the D is unclear. The germline CDR1 and CDR2 sequences are DFQATT and SNEGSKA (reference sequence). Trimming took off 0 bases at V and 2 bases at J, with 14 bases between the two ends. The length of the CDR3 is 15 residues. CDR3 in amino acids: CSAREPPVATYEQYF. CDR3 DNA sequence: TGCAGTGCTAGAGAGCCGCCAGTCGCCACCTACGAGCAGTACTTC.

This chain links TRBV20-1 with TRBJ1-1; TRBD1 is a possible D gene (6 bases). The V gene's germline CDR1 is DFQATT and CDR2 SNEGSKA (reference sequence). V was shortened by 6 bases and J by 4 bases, with 15 bases between the two germline ends. CDR3 size: 13 residues. Written as DNA, the CDR3 is TGCAGTGCGCCGGGACACTGGGTCACTGAAGCTTTCTTT. It translates to CSAPGHWVTEAFF.

A remark on this clonotype: A much more abundant neighbour one base away suggests this may be a read error. The rearrangement uses TRBV28 and TRBJ2-1; 8 bases are shared with TRBD2. Per the germline V gene, CDR1 is MDHEN and CDR2 is SYDVKM. The length of the CDR3 is 14 residues. V lost 4 bases, J lost 12 bases, and 11 bases stayed unmatched. The CDR3 nucleotides are TGTGCCAGCAGTTCCAGCGGGAGAATAATTGCGCAGTTCTTC. It is translated as CASSSSGRIIAQFF.

This clonotype was detected a few times. The V gene is TRBV20-1, the J gene TRBJ2-1; D is possibly TRBD2 (5 bases). This CDR3 has 13 amino acids. Per germline, CDR1 DFQATT and CDR2 SNEGSKA (reference sequence). V gave up 6 bases and J gave up 7 bases, with 16 bases separating them. The CDR3 sequence is CSAFYGKSNEQFF. The CDR3 DNA is TGCAGTGCCTTTTACGGGAAGTCAAATGAGCAGTTCTTC.

This chain joins TRBV20-1 and TRBJ2-2, with D unresolved. Looked up from germline, CDR1 is DFQATT and CDR2 is SNEGSKA (reference sequence). Trimming shortened V by 1 base and J by 4 bases, and 13 bases separated the two germline ends. The CDR3 has 15 residues. CDR3 sequence: CSARAGPLGTGELFF. CDR3 in DNA: TGCAGTGCTAGAGCGGGCCCTTTAGGCACCGGGGAGCTGTTTTTT.